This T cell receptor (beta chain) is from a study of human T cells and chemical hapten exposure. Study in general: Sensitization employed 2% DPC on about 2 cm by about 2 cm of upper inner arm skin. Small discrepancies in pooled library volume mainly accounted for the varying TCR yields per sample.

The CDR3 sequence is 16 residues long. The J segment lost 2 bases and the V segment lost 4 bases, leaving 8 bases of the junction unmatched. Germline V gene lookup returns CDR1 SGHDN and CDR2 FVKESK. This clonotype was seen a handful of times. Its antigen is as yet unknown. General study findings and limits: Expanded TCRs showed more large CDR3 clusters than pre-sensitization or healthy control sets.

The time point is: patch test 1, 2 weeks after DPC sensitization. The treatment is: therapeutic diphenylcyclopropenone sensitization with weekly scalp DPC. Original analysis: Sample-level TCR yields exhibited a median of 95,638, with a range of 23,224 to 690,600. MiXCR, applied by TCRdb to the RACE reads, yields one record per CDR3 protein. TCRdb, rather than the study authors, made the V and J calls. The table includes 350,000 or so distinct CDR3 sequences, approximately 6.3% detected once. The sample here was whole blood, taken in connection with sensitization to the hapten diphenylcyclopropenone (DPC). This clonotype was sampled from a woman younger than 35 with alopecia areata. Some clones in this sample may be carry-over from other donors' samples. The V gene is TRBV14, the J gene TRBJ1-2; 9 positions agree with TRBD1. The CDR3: CASSPTRGTGNYGYTF. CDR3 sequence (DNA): TGTGCCAGCAGCCCTACCCGAGGGACAGGGAACTATGGCTACACCTTC. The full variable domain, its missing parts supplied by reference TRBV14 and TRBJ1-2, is EAGVTQFPSHSVIEKGQTVTLRCDPISGHDNLYWYRRVMGKEIKFLLHFVKESKQDESGMPNNRFLAERTGGTYSTLKVQPAELEDSGVYFCASSPTRGTGNYGYTFGSGTRLTVV.